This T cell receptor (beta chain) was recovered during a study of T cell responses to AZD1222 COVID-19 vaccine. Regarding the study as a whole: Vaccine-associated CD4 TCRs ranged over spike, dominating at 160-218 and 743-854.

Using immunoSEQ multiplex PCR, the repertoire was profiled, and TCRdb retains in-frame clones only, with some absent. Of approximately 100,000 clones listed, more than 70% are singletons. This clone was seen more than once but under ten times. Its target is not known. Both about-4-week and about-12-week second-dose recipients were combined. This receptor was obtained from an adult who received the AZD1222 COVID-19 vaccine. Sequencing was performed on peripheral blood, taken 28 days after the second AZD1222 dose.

DNA for the CDR3: TGCGCCAGCAGCTTGGGCAGAGGGGCAGAGACCCAGTACTTC. Its protein product is CASSLGRGAETQYF. The chain links TRBV5-1 to TRBJ2-5; D tentatively reads TRBD1 or TRBD2 (5 bases each). Germline V CDR1 and CDR2: SGHRS, YFSETQ. CDR3 length equals 14 residues. The V gene lost 0 bases and the J gene lost 4 bases, with 10 bases spanning the gap.